This TCR beta chain was documented in a study of early T cells in non-severe SARS-CoV-2 infection listed by TCRdb under 2021. About the study as a whole: TCR sequencing used bulk RNA from unsorted whole blood, so alpha and beta chains could not be paired. The investigation overall reported the following: VDJdb matching was skewed toward anti-spike CD8 responses, so virus-specific expansions were likely underestimated and private and CD4 specificities were missed.

The germline ends are 14 bases apart after V is trimmed by 8 bases and J by 2 bases. The germline V gene specifies SGHAT as CDR1 and FQNNGV as CDR2. From the cysteine through the phenylalanine, the CDR3 covers 14 amino acids. Just the 42-base CDR3 DNA is kept, in frame starting at base 1. Set within a cohort of healthcare workers in London, UK, this nested case-control study involved weekly PCR testing of nasopharyngeal swabs along with blood sampling. Healthcare workers were recruited during the week of the UK lockdown, between 23 and 31 March 2020, and followed weekly for up to about 16 weeks. The library was prepared using 5' RACE. Data came from a NextSeq 500. Unique molecular identifiers were attached to individual cDNA molecules in the TCR library protocol so that sequencing error and PCR bias could be corrected. Both TCR alpha and beta chains were sequenced, and tight co-correlation was observed between alpha and beta sequence abundances in each sample. Under the source paper's analysis protocol: Decombinator V4 was used to annotate TCR sequences for V gene, J gene and CDR3. Expanded TCRs were defined as changing significantly between any two time points under a Poisson model with p below 0.0001. TCR abundances were normalised to the total number of TCRs sequenced per sample and were expressed as counts per million. TRAV1-2 paired with TRAJ12, TRAJ20 or TRAJ33 defined MAIT TCRs, while TRAV10 paired with TRAJ18 defined iNKT TCRs. A search of VDJdb, accessed on 1 November 2021, was run for TCRs annotated to CMV, EBV and SARS-CoV-2, with TCRs annotated for multiple antigens excluded. Starting from the raw public reads, TCRdb applied fastp trimming at Q25, assembled clones with MiXCR and retained in-frame beta chains. Entries that share a CDR3 protein sequence are merged under the most common genes and DNA. These V and J calls derive from TCRdb rather than the authors' analysis. The sample table shows 70,000 to 80,000 distinct CDR3 sequences, and 9.5% to 15% are seen once. The top ten clones comprise 2.5% to 3% of the sample.

With respect to this clonotype: Its antigen is unknown. No qualities accompany the bases; no much larger clone lies one base away.

The receptor was isolated from an adult who was a healthcare worker with PCR-confirmed SARS-CoV-2 infection or an uninfected control (not recorded which). The sample in question was whole blood, obtained at baseline. The chain links TRBV11-2 with TRBJ2-3; the D gene is perhaps TRBD2, on 6 matching bases. Here the CDR3 is given as CASLSGLHTDTQYF. The DNA reads as follows: TGTGCCAGCCTCAGCGGACTACACACAGATACGCAGTATTTT.